The 5 T cell receptor beta chains below come from one sample, sequenced in a study of cytomegalovirus exposure and HLA in healthy donors. Primers included in the PCR were 60 Vbeta and 13 Jbeta primers. The data were produced by immunoSEQ multiplex PCR, yet TCRdb's version contains in-frame clones alone and is incomplete. Among some 29,000 clones listed, 35% to 50% were seen once. Input material: PBMCs. The receptors here all came from a woman aged 45 to 65 in good health and CMV-seronegative.

V and J are TRBV29-1 and TRBJ2-7; D perhaps matches TRBD1 (6 bases). V was cut by 5 bases and J by 4 bases, with 18 bases left in between. Germline lookup yields CDR1 SQVTM and CDR2 ANQGSEA. There are 14 residues in the CDR3. Here the CDR3 reads CSVLIGDIKYEQYF. CDR3 in DNA: TGCAGCGTTCTAATCGGGGACATTAAATACGAGCAGTACTTC.

This chain links TRBV10-1 with TRBJ1-2; 9 bases map to TRBD1. CDR1 WNHNN and CDR2 SYGVQD come from the germline V gene (reference sequence). This CDR3 region has 15 residues. V trimming: 3 bases; J trimming: 4 bases; junction bases outside the gene matches: 6. CDR3 in amino acids: CASSDSGTGLYGYTF. CDR3 DNA sequence: TGCGCCAGCAGTGATTCCGGGACAGGGCTCTATGGCTACACCTTC.

CDR3 sequence (DNA): TGTGCCTGGAGTGGGGGCCGGGCCAACCTCTACGAGCAGTACTTC. This codes for CAWSGGRANLYEQYF. This chain joins TRBV30 and TRBJ2-7; D may be TRBD1 (5 bases). CDR1 GTSNPN and CDR2 SVGIG come from the germline V gene (reference sequence). The CDR3 spans 15 residues. Trimming cost V 1 base and J 3 bases, with 16 bases left between them. The whole variable domain, filled in from reference TRBV30 and TRBJ2-7, reads SQTIHQWPATLVQPVGSPLSLECTVEGTSNPNLYWYRQAAGRGLQLLFYSVGIGQISSEVPQNLSASRPQDRQFILSSKKLLLSDSGFYLCAWSGGRANLYEQYFGPGTRLTVT.

The chain couples TRBV28 to TRBJ2-7; D gene ambiguous. The germline gives CDR1 MDHEN, CDR2 SYDVKM. The CDR3 is 12 residues long. The ends were cut back, 8 bases at V and 2 bases at J, with 10 bases in the middle. CDR3 DNA: TGTGCCAGCGGCCGACAAGCCTACGAGCAGTACTTC. Amino acid sequence: CASGRQAYEQYF.

The chain combines TRBV7-9 with TRBJ2-7; TRBD1 might be the D (7 bases). The length of the CDR3 is 14 residues. V shed 5 bases and J shed 5 bases, with 16 bases lying between them. Looked up from germline, CDR1 is SEHNR and CDR2 is FQNEAQ (reference sequence). The DNA of the CDR3 is TGTGCCAGCAGCCTTGCGGGACAGAGAGACGAGCAGTACTTC. It specifies CASSLAGQRDEQYF.